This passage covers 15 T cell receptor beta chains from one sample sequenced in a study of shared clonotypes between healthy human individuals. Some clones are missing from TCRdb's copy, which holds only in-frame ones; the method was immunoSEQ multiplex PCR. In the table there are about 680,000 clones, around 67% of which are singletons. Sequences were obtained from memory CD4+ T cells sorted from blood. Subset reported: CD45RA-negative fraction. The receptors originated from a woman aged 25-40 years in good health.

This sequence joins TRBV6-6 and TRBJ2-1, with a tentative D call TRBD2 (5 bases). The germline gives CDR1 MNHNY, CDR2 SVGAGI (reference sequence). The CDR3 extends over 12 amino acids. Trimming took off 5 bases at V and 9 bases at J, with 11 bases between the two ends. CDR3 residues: CASSIPLGEQFF. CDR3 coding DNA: TGTGCCAGCAGTATACCACTAGGTGAGCAGTTCTTC.

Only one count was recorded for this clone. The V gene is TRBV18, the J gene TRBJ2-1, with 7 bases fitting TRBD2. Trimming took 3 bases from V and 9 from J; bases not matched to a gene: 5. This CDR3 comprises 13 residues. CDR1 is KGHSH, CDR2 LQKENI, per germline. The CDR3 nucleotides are TGTGCCAGCTCACCGAAGCGGGAAGGTGAGCAGTTCTTC. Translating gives CASSPKREGEQFF. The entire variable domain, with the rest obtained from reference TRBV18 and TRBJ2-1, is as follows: NAGVMQNPRHLVRRRGQEARLRCSPMKGHSHVYWYRQLPEEGLKFMVYLQKENIIDESGMPKERFSAEFPKEGPSILRIQQVVRGDSAAYFCASSPKREGEQFFGPGTRLTVL.

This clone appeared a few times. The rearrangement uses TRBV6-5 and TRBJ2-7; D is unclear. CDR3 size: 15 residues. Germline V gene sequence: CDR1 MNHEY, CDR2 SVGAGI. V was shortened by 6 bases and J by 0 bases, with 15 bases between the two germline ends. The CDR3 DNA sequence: TGTGCCAGCAGCCCTTCCTTGGCTCACTCCTACGAGCAGTACTTC. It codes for CASSPSLAHSYEQYF.

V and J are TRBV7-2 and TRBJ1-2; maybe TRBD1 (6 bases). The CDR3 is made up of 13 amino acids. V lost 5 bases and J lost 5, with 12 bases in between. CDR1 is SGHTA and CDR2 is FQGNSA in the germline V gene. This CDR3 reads CASSPDRHYGYTF. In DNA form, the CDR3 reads TGTGCCAGCAGCCCCGACAGGCATTATGGCTACACCTTC.

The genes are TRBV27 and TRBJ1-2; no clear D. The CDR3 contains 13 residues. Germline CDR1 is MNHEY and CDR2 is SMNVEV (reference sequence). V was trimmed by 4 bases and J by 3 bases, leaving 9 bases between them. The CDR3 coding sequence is TGTGCCAGCAGTTCGTACCAGTACTATGGCTACACCTTC. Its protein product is CASSSYQYYGYTF.

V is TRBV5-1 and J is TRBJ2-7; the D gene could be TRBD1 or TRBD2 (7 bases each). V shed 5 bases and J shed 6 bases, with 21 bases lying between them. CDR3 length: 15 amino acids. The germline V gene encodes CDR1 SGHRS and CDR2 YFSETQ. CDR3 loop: CASRGGGSPTSEQYF. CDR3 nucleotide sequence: TGCGCCAGCAGAGGGGGCGGGAGCCCCACTAGCGAGCAGTACTTC.

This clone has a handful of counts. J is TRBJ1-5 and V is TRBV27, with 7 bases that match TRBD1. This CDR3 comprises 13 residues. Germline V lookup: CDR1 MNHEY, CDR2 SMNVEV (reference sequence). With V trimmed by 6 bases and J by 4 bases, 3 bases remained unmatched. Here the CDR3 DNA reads TGTGCCAGCAGCTGGACAGGTAATCAGCCCCAGCATTTT. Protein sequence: CASSWTGNQPQHF.

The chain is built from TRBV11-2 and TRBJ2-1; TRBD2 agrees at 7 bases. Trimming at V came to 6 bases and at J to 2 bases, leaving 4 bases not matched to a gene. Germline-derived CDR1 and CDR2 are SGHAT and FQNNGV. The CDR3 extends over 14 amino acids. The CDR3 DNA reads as TGTGCCAGCAGAGCGGGGAGCCCCTACAATGAGCAGTTCTTC. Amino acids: CASRAGSPYNEQFF.

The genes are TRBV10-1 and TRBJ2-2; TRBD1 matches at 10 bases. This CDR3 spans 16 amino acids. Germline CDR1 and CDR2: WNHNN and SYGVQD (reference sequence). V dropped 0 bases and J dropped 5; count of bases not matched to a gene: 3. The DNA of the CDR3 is TGCGCCAGCAGTGAGTCGGGACAGGGGTTGACCGGGGAGCTGTTTTTT. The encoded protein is CASSESGQGLTGELFF.

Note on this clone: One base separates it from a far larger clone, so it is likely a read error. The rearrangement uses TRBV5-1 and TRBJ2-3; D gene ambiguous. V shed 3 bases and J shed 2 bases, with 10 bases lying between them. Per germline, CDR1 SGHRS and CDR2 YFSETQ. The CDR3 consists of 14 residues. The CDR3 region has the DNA TGCGCCAGCAGCTCGGAACAGTTCACAGATACGCAGTATTTT. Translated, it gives CASSSEQFTDTQYF.

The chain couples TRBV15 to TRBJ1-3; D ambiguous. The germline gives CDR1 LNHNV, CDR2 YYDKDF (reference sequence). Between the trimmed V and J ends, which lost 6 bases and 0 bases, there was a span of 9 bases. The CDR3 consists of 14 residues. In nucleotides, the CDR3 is TGTGCCACCAGGGCAGCACACTCTGGAAACACCATATATTTT. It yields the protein CATRAAHSGNTIYF.

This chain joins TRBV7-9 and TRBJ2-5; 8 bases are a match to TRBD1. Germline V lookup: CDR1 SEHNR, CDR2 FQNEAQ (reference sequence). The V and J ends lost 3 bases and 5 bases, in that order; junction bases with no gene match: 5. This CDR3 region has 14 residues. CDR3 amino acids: CASSFPRGHETQYF. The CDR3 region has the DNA TGTGCCAGCAGCTTTCCCAGGGGGCATGAGACCCAGTACTTC.

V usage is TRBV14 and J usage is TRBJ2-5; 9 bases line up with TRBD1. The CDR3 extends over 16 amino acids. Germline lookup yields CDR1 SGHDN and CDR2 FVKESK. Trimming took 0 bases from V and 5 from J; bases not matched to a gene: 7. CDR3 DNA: TGTGCCAGCAGCCAAGAGGGGACAGGGCTCCGTGAGACCCAGTACTTC. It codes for CASSQEGTGLRETQYF.

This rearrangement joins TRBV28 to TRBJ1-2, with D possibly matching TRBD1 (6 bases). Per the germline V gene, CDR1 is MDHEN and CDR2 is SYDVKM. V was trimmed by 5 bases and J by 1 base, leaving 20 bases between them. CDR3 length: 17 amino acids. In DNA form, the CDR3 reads TGTGCCAGCAGTAGTCATATACAGGGTGGGGGTAACTATGGCTACACCTTC. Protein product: CASSSHIQGGGNYGYTF.

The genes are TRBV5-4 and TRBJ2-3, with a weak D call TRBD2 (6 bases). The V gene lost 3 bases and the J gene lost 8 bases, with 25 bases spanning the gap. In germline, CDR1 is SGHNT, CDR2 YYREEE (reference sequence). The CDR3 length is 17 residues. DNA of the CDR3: TGTGCCAGCAGCTACCTTATTAACCGGGGTTTGGGGGGTACGCAGTATTTT. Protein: CASSYLINRGLGGTQYF. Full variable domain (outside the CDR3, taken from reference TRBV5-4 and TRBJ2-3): ETGVTQSPTHLIKTRGQQVTLRCSSQSGHNTVSWYQQALGQGPQFIFQYYREEENGRGNFPPRFSGLQFPNYSSELNVNALELDDSALYLCASSYLINRGLGGTQYFGPGTRLTVL.